The 32 T cell receptor beta chains reported below all come from one sample, sequenced in a study of CD8 T cells in Susac syndrome. RNA, at roughly 0.45 to 1 ug, was reverse transcribed with random hexamers. Each CDR3 protein is one row after TCRdb ran MiXCR on the immunoSEQ multiplex PCR reads. The sample holds 90,000 to 150,000 distinct CDR3 sequences, 85% to 95% seen once. Sequenced material: CD4+ T cells from PBMCs. All receptors come from a human donor with multiple sclerosis.

The chain combines TRBV11-2 with TRBJ1-1; 10 nucleotides align to TRBD1. Germline CDR1 is SGHAT and CDR2 is FQNNGV. The V segment lost 4 bases and the J segment 4 bases; nucleotides outside the gene matches: 6. The CDR3 contains 15 residues. The CDR3 is CASSWTGGWVTEAFF. For the CDR3, the DNA is TGTGCCAGCAGCTGGACAGGGGGATGGGTCACTGAAGCTTTCTTT.

This chain uses TRBV20-1 with TRBJ1-5; 8 bases are shared with TRBD1. The CDR3 totals 15 residues. V was pared by 3 bases and J by 7 bases, with 11 bases of the junction left unmatched. The germline CDR1 and CDR2 sequences are DFQATT and SNEGSKA (reference sequence). CDR3 bases: TGCAGTGCTAGTGCATCGGACAGGGAGGGCCAGCCCCAGCATTTT. Its protein product is CSASASDREGQPQHF.

The chain recombines TRBV29-1 with TRBJ2-1; D possibly uses TRBD1 or TRBD2 (5 bases each). The CDR3 runs to 12 residues. The germline CDR1 and CDR2 sequences are SQVTM and ANQGSEA. V shed 8 bases and J shed 8 bases, with 16 bases lying between them. The CDR3 DNA reads TGCAGCTCCGAGGGGCTGCCGGATGAGCAGTTCTTC. Its translation is CSSEGLPDEQFF.

The genes are TRBV5-1 and TRBJ2-2; 8 positions agree with TRBD2. V dropped 7 bases and J dropped 1; count of bases not matched to a gene: 9. CDR3 length: 16 residues. CDR1 and CDR2 from the germline V gene are SGHRS and YFSETQ. CDR3: CASQNSGDMNTGELFF. In DNA form, the CDR3 reads TGCGCCAGCCAAAATAGCGGGGACATGAACACCGGGGAGCTGTTTTTT.

This chain joins TRBV30 and TRBJ2-5; 7 bases match TRBD1. The CDR3 covers 15 residues. Germline CDR1 reads GTSNPN; CDR2 reads SVGIG (reference sequence). V trimming: 0 bases; J trimming: 5 bases; junction bases outside the gene matches: 9. The chain's CDR3 is CAWSVVTGAGETQYF. For the CDR3, the DNA is TGTGCCTGGAGTGTAGTAACAGGGGCAGGGGAGACCCAGTACTTC.

The V call is TRBV7-9, the J call TRBJ2-2; 9 nucleotides agree with TRBD1. Germline assignment: CDR1 SEHNR and CDR2 FQNEAQ (reference sequence). The CDR3 contains 17 residues. The V and J ends lost 1 base and 6 bases, in that order; junction bases with no gene match: 9. CDR3 protein: CASSLGAGTGTSGELFF. The CDR3 nucleotides read TGTGCCAGCAGCTTAGGAGCCGGGACAGGGACATCCGGGGAGCTGTTTTTT. The full variable domain, completed using reference TRBV7-9 and TRBJ2-2, is DTGVSQNPRHKITKRGQNVTFRCDPISEHNRLYWYRQTLGQGPEFLTYFQNEAQLEKSRLLSDRFSAERPKGSFSTLEIQRTEQGDSAMYLCASSLGAGTGTSGELFFGEGSRLTVL.

This clonotype is a singleton in its sample. V gene TRBV10-3 combines with J gene TRBJ1-1; D gene unclear. Germline V gives CDR1 ENHRY, CDR2 SYGVKD. The CDR3 contains 15 residues. V was clipped by 0 bases and J by 3 bases, with 11 bases between them. CDR3 DNA: TGTGCCATCAGTGAGTCCGGCAGGACCTACACTGAAGCTTTCTTT. Translation gives CAISESGRTYTEAFF.

This clonotype showed up just once. V gene TRBV20-1 combines with J gene TRBJ1-4; D call uncertain. Looked up from germline, CDR1 is DFQATT and CDR2 is SNEGSKA (reference sequence). This CDR3 comprises 14 residues. Deletions cut 1 base from V and 6 bases from J, with 12 bases between. CDR3 nucleotides: TGCAGTGCTAGAGTATCGGGCGAGGATGAAAAACTGTTTTTT. It encodes CSARVSGEDEKLFF.

The V gene is TRBV2, the J gene TRBJ2-7; tentative D call: TRBD1 (6 bases). The CDR3 is 14 amino acids. Germline CDR1 SNHLY, CDR2 FYNNEI. Trimming removed 6 bases at V and 0 bases at J, with 12 bases between. The CDR3 region is CASRDSHLSYEQYF. The DNA for the CDR3 is TGTGCCAGCAGGGACAGTCACCTCTCCTACGAGCAGTACTTC.

V usage is TRBV30 and J usage is TRBJ1-6, with D possibly being TRBD1 (5 bases). V was cut by 6 bases and J by 14 bases, with 23 bases left in between. Germline CDR1 reads GTSNPN; CDR2 reads SVGIG (reference sequence). The CDR3 spans 14 residues. CDR3 in DNA: TGTGCCTGCACCCCCGGGGGGAACGCCAGGACCCTCCACTTT. Translated, it gives CACTPGGNARTLHF.

The V call is TRBV23-1, the J call TRBJ2-7; D gene unclear. TRBV23-1 is an ORF, and what it does is uncertain. Trimming shortened V by 0 bases and J by 5 bases, and 11 bases separated the two germline ends. The CDR3 extends over 14 amino acids. CDR3 bases: TGCGCCAGCAGTCAATCGGGCAGGTCCAACGAGCAGTACTTC. It is translated as CASSQSGRSNEQYF.

The chain joins TRBV7-2 to TRBJ2-1, with 12 positions matching TRBD2. The ends lost 6 bases at V and 3 bases at J; junction bases unmatched: 0. CDR3 length: 14 residues. The germline V gene encodes CDR1 SGHTA and CDR2 FQGNSA. The CDR3 protein is CASRLAGGYNEQFF. The CDR3 region has the DNA TGTGCCAGCAGACTAGCGGGGGGCTACAATGAGCAGTTCTTC.

This sequence joins TRBV20-1 and TRBJ1-3; perhaps TRBD1 as D (5 bases). The germline V gene encodes CDR1 DFQATT and CDR2 SNEGSKA (reference sequence). V lost 5 bases, J lost 7 bases, and 18 bases lay in between. The CDR3 spans 14 residues. The CDR3 DNA sequence: TGCAGTGCTCCTACGACGGGACTCAGCAACACCATATATTTT. Its protein is CSAPTTGLSNTIYF.

The chain links TRBV25-1 to TRBJ1-3; unclear D gene. Trimming took off 6 bases at V and 0 bases at J, with 9 bases between the two ends. The CDR3 consists of 14 residues. Germline V gene lookup returns CDR1 MGHDK and CDR2 SYGVNS. CDR3 loop: CASRVVSSGNTIYF. Written as DNA, the CDR3 is TGTGCCAGCAGGGTTGTAAGCTCTGGAAACACCATATATTTT.

The rearrangement uses TRBV3-1 and TRBJ2-1; weak D call: TRBD2 (6 bases). The CDR3 has 16 residues. V lost 1 base to trimming and J lost 0 bases, with 10 bases between them. Germline V gene sequence: CDR1 LGHDT, CDR2 YNNKEL (reference sequence). Here the CDR3 reads CASSQAAGPSYNEQFF. The CDR3 DNA reads TGTGCCAGCAGCCAAGCGGCGGGGCCCTCCTACAATGAGCAGTTCTTC.

This chain connects TRBV7-2 to TRBJ1-5; possible D gene TRBD1, 5 bases. This CDR3 is built from 14 residues. Germline V lookup: CDR1 SGHTA, CDR2 FQGNSA. V lost 3 bases, J lost 3 bases, and 9 bases lay in between. The CDR3 reads CASSFRDPNQPQHF. DNA for the CDR3: TGTGCCAGCAGCTTCCGGGACCCCAATCAGCCCCAGCATTTT.

The gene calls are TRBV5-1 and TRBJ1-2, with D possibly TRBD1 on 6 matching bases. The CDR3 totals 17 residues. V lost 0 bases, J lost 3 bases, and 18 bases lay in between. Germline CDR1 is SGHRS and CDR2 is YFSETQ. This CDR3 is CASSLANTGIVDYGYTF. The CDR3, as DNA: TGCGCCAGCAGCTTGGCCAATACAGGGATAGTCGACTATGGCTACACCTTC.

This clonotype was seen once. This CDR3 reads CAISELAVTNQPQHF. In DNA, the CDR3 is TGTGCCATCAGTGAGTTGGCGGTTACCAATCAGCCCCAGCATTTT. J is TRBJ1-5 and V is TRBV10-3; D gene uncertain. CDR1 ENHRY and CDR2 SYGVKD come from the germline V gene. Between the trimmed V and J ends, which lost 1 base and 3 bases, there was a span of 10 bases. The CDR3 consists of 15 residues.

In nucleotides, the CDR3 is TGCGCCAGCAGCCGAACGACAGGGGCCGGCACAGATACGCAGTATTTT. Amino acids: CASSRTTGAGTDTQYF. V and J are TRBV4-1 and TRBJ2-3; 8 bases map to TRBD1. The CDR3 covers 16 residues. Germline CDR1 is MGHRA and CDR2 is YSYEKL. V was pared by 4 bases and J by 1 base, with 7 bases of the junction left unmatched.

This clonotype was found once. The chain couples TRBV19 to TRBJ2-2; 7 bases fit TRBD2. With V trimmed by 7 bases and J by 5 bases, 4 bases remained unmatched. The CDR3 is 13 residues long. Germline assignment: CDR1 LNHDA and CDR2 SQIVND (reference sequence). The CDR3 region has the DNA TGTGCCAGTACTATGGGGGGGACCGGGGAGCTGTTTTTT. This gives the protein CASTMGGTGELFF.

This clonotype was picked up a small number of times. The V call is TRBV3-1, the J call TRBJ1-3; D is uncertain. V was cut by 1 base and J by 0 bases, with 13 bases left in between. This CDR3 is built from 17 residues. Per the germline V gene, CDR1 is LGHDT and CDR2 is YNNKEL (reference sequence). CDR3 DNA: TGTGCCAGCAGCCAAGCGTCCGTGGGTTTCTCTGGAAACACCATATATTTT. Translating gives CASSQASVGFSGNTIYF.

The chain has TRBV20-1 and TRBJ1-5; maybe TRBD1 (5 bases). This CDR3 contains 15 residues. Per the germline V gene, CDR1 is DFQATT and CDR2 is SNEGSKA (reference sequence). The V end lost 0 bases, the J end lost 5 bases, and 14 bases lay between the germline ends. The CDR3 loop is CSARDSWGTHQPQHF. The CDR3 DNA follows: TGCAGTGCTAGAGATAGTTGGGGCACCCATCAGCCCCAGCATTTT.

The chain joins TRBV9 to TRBJ2-7, with TRBD1 identical over 11 bases. Losses at the gene ends were 4 bases for V and 1 base for J; bases not matched to a gene: 4. The CDR3 totals 15 residues. From germline, CDR1 is SGDLS and CDR2 YYNGEE. The CDR3 protein is CASSTRDRGSYEQYF. As DNA, the CDR3 is TGTGCCAGCAGCACCCGGGACAGGGGGTCCTACGAGCAGTACTTC.

This chain links TRBV20-1 with TRBJ2-5; the match to TRBD2 covers 10 bases. Germline values: CDR1 DFQATT, CDR2 SNEGSKA (reference sequence). Unmatched junction bases numbered 5, after V lost 3 bases and J lost 1 base. CDR3 length: 15 residues. CDR3 nucleotide sequence: TGCAGTGCTAGGGGGATAGCGGGGGGCCAAGAGACCCAGTACTTC. Translated, it gives CSARGIAGGQETQYF.

This CDR3 reads CASSPGGDDYGYTF. CDR3 nucleotides: TGTGCCAGCAGTCCCGGGGGGGATGACTATGGCTACACCTTC. This chain connects TRBV12-3 or TRBV12-4 to TRBJ1-2, with a weak D call TRBD1 (5 bases). Trimming took off 5 bases at V and 3 bases at J, with 13 bases between the two ends. There are 14 residues in the CDR3.

The V gene is TRBV4-2, the J gene TRBJ2-5; 7 bases align to TRBD2. The germline CDR1 and CDR2 sequences are LGHNA and YNFKEQ. The length of the CDR3 is 16 residues. The V segment lost 4 bases and the J segment 2 bases; nucleotides outside the gene matches: 10. The CDR3 reads CASSPGSAGSQETQYF. The DNA for the CDR3 is TGTGCCAGCAGCCCTGGTTCAGCGGGGTCTCAAGAGACCCAGTACTTC.

The chain employs TRBV7-9 and TRBJ1-3; a possible D gene is TRBD1 (6 bases). The CDR3 is 16 residues long. The V and J ends lost 5 bases and 3 bases respectively, with 17 bases between them. Germline V gene lookup returns CDR1 SEHNR and CDR2 FQNEAQ (reference sequence). The CDR3 loop is CASSPDGGLGGNTIYF. The CDR3 bases are TGTGCCAGCAGCCCAGACGGGGGCCTCGGTGGAAACACCATATATTTT.

This clonotype appeared a single time. The chain combines TRBV4-2 with TRBJ2-6, with D hard to call. This CDR3 comprises 15 residues. V lost 4 bases, J lost 0 bases, and 7 bases lay in between. The germline V gene has CDR1 LGHNA and CDR2 YNFKEQ. The CDR3 sequence: CASSRPDSGANVLTF. In nucleotides, the CDR3 is TGTGCCAGCAGCCGCCCGGACTCTGGGGCCAACGTCCTGACTTTC.

The rearrangement uses TRBV18 and TRBJ1-4; D ambiguous. Germline V lookup: CDR1 KGHSH, CDR2 LQKENI. V was shortened by 2 bases and J by 3 bases, with 13 bases between the two germline ends. The CDR3 totals 16 residues. The CDR3 DNA is TGTGCCAGCTCACCAACGAGCGGGCTCGCTAATGAAAAACTGTTTTTT. The encoded protein is CASSPTSGLANEKLFF.

This chain links TRBV2 with TRBJ2-2; D gene unclear. Trimming pared 5 bases from V and 2 bases from J, leaving 9 bases between. This CDR3 comprises 14 residues. Germline V lookup: CDR1 SNHLY, CDR2 FYNNEI. CDR3 sequence: CASSSDANTGELFF. CDR3 DNA sequence: TGTGCCAGCAGTTCGGACGCTAACACCGGGGAGCTGTTTTTT.

This CDR3 is CASSQGGLAETQYF. The CDR3 nucleotides are TGTGCCAGCAGCCAAGGCGGATTAGCGGAGACCCAGTACTTC. The chain joins TRBV4-2 to TRBJ2-5; D is perhaps TRBD2 (5 bases). Trimming shortened V by 1 base and J by 5 bases, and 11 bases separated the two germline ends. The length of the CDR3 is 14 residues. CDR1 LGHNA and CDR2 YNFKEQ come from the germline V gene.

The chain combines TRBV12-3 or TRBV12-4 with TRBJ1-5; D is possibly TRBD1 (5 bases). V lost 4 bases, J lost 6 bases, and 16 bases lay in between. CDR3 length: 15 amino acids. The CDR3 DNA follows: TGTGCCAGCAGTTACGGATTGGGGGTTGTTCAGCCCCAGCATTTT. It translates to CASSYGLGVVQPQHF.